This TCR beta chain was observed in a study of blood T cell repertoires in COVID-19 (dated by TCRdb to about 2020). At the level of the whole study: Collaborator samples came from the United States, Italy and Spain and covered acute and convalescent phases of COVID-19. The prospective study material was composed of cDNA or gDNA derived from T cells, B-cell-depleted T cells, or PBMCs. The dataset comprised deeply sampled blood TCRbeta repertoires from subjects exposed to, actively infected with, or recovered from COVID-19. A freely available public database, intended as a resource for researchers studying the immune response to SARS-CoV-2, is where the repertoires were released. Samples came from the ongoing ImmuneRACE study (first 160 participants) plus 1,254 subjects from 6 global collaborators. A de-identified subject ID, COVID-19 status, age in years and sex were almost always included in the sample metadata. Where available, HLA class I and class II types were obtained from metadata supplied by the sample provider rather than from assay-based typing.

One collaborating source in Seattle enrolled patients while the patients were actively infected and followed the patients over time throughout the course of disease. Each collaborating institution followed its own protocols to collect whole blood in K2EDTA tubes. For TCRbeta analysis, collaborator samples were shipped as frozen whole blood, as isolated PBMCs, or as DNA extracted from either sample type. The immunoSEQ Assay, a bias-controlled multiplex PCR, was used to amplify TCRbeta CDR3 regions from genomic DNA. The authors' pipeline ran thus. The number of nucleated cells in each sample was estimated from the amplification of reference gene primers within the assay. To quantify the absolute abundance of each unique TCRbeta CDR3 rearrangement, sequence reads were collapsed and filtered. For each sample, productive Simpson clonality was calculated by taking the square root of Simpson's diversity index across productive rearrangements. TCRdb took this table from immuneACCESS and kept in-frame rearrangements with V and J called. Such tables lack part of the clones; where checked against another copy, unresolved V genes explain under half of the gap, and the rest is unexplained. The DNA gave D and trimming, while V, J and clone size come from that table. The sample table records about 480,000 clones; nearly 90% of these occur just once. The top ten hold about 1% of the sample.

The full study reports these points: Clinical and demographic metadata were provided uncurated, with the amount varying by source and participant.

A word on this clone: Its antigen remains unidentified. Base qualities are not recorded, but no much larger clone differs from it by a single base.

Looking up the germline V gene yields CDR1 MRHNA and CDR2 SNTAGT. Here V drops 3 bases and J drops 6 bases, and the junction holds 4 bases not matched to any gene. There are 15 amino acids in the CDR3, from cysteine to phenylalanine inclusive. Left in the record is the CDR3 DNA by itself, 45 bases read in frame from the first base. The source is a man aged 18 to 29 with COVID-19, enrolled during active disease. The chain employs TRBV6-4 and TRBJ2-3; TRBD2 matches 12 bases in the middle. Sequencing was performed on peripheral blood. The DNA reads TGTGCCAGCAGTGATTCTAGCGGGAGGGCCGATACGCAGTATTTT. Its translation is CASSDSSGRADTQYF.